The 18 T cell receptor beta chains reported below all come from one sample, sequenced in a study of beta chain features in type 1 diabetes. The isolated RNA, all of it, was reverse transcribed, so expressed TCRB transcripts were what got sequenced. Here immunoSEQ multiplex PCR was the method, and the copy in TCRdb shows in-frame clones only, minus some. The data hold 200,000 to 300,000 clones, with approximately 11% observed a single time. Findings of the study overall: Type 1 diabetes patients had TCRB CDR3s that were shorter (moderately but significantly so) in all four CD4+ subsets.

These receptors are not linked to any known antigen. The specimen sequenced was naive CD4+ T cells from blood. These receptors all come from a man in his thirties or forties with type 1 diabetes.

The chain employs TRBV27 and TRBJ2-2; TRBD1 matches 7 bases. The V segment lost 2 bases and the J segment 5 bases; nucleotides outside the gene matches: 5. The CDR3 spans 15 residues. CDR1 is MNHEY, CDR2 SMNVEV, per germline (reference sequence). CDR3 coding DNA: TGTGCCAGCAGTTTAAACAGGGGCGGAACCGGGGAGCTGTTTTTT. This translates into CASSLNRGGTGELFF.

The CDR3 reads CASSLAGGAADTQYF. The CDR3 region has the DNA TGTGCCAGCAGCTTAGCCGGGGGGGCCGCAGATACGCAGTATTTT. The chain links TRBV7-8 to TRBJ2-3; 8 nucleotides line up with TRBD2. The CDR3 is 15 residues long. With 0 bases clipped from V and 4 bases from J, the junction kept 3 bases outside the gene matches. Per germline, CDR1 SGHVS and CDR2 FQNEAQ.

This clone was found a few times. For the CDR3, the DNA is TGCGCCAGCATCCGGGACAGGGGGAATCAGCCCCAGCATTTT. It is translated as CASIRDRGNQPQHF. The rearrangement links TRBV23-1 to TRBJ1-5; 11 positions agree with TRBD1. TRBV23-1 is identified as an open reading frame with a role that is uncertain. The ends lost 7 bases at V and 4 bases at J; junction bases unmatched: 3. The CDR3 covers 14 residues.

In its sample, this clone was seen a few times. The chain carries TRBV2 and TRBJ2-7; D is uncertain. Germline CDR1 and CDR2: SNHLY and FYNNEI. The CDR3 spans 13 residues. Trimming removed 6 bases at V and 4 bases at J, with 13 bases between. The chain's CDR3 is CASSADMTYEQYF. The DNA for the CDR3 is TGTGCCAGCAGCGCCGACATGACATACGAGCAGTACTTC.

The chain recombines TRBV16 with TRBJ1-4; D remains ambiguous. The CDR3 consists of 12 residues. The germline gives CDR1 KGHSY, CDR2 FQNENV. V dropped 0 bases and J dropped 8 bases, with 4 bases sitting between them. The CDR3 spells CASSQSAEKLFF. CDR3 DNA sequence: TGTGCCAGCAGCCAATCAGCGGAAAAACTGTTTTTT.

This clone was seen a handful of times. This rearrangement joins TRBV7-8 to TRBJ1-2; unclear D gene. The CDR3 extends over 14 amino acids. Germline CDR1 SGHVS, CDR2 FQNEAQ. Deletions cut 5 bases from V and 10 bases from J, with 20 bases between. The CDR3 loop is CASSPRWGDEFYTF. CDR3 nucleotide sequence: TGTGCCAGCAGCCCCAGGTGGGGAGACGAATTCTACACCTTC.

This clone appeared a few times. This rearrangement joins TRBV29-1 to TRBJ2-5, with a tentative D call TRBD1 (7 bases). This CDR3 comprises 13 residues. Trimming removed 6 bases at V and 5 bases at J, with 16 bases between. Germline-derived CDR1 and CDR2 are SQVTM and ANQGSEA. DNA for the CDR3: TGCAGCGTCTCAGGGGGGCTGGGGGAGACCCAGTACTTC. Encoded protein: CSVSGGLGETQYF. Looking up the rest from reference TRBV29-1 and TRBJ2-5 gives the full variable domain: SAVISQKPSRDICQRGTSLTIQCQVDSQVTMMFWYRQQPGQSLTLIATANQGSEATYESGFVIDKFPISRPNLTFSTLTVSNMSPEDSSIYLCSVSGGLGETQYFGPGTRLLVL.

The chain combines TRBV2 with TRBJ1-5; maybe TRBD1 (5 bases). Trimming took off 6 bases at V and 5 bases at J, with 11 bases between the two ends. There are 13 residues in the CDR3. Germline-derived CDR1 and CDR2 are SNHLY and FYNNEI. The CDR3 sequence: CASSLGGDQPQHF. CDR3 bases: TGTGCCAGCAGCCTGGGGGGGGATCAGCCCCAGCATTTT.

This clone was found a few times. The chain is built from TRBV9 and TRBJ1-5; 8 bases align to TRBD1. The ends lost 3 bases at V and 6 bases at J; junction bases unmatched: 5. This CDR3 has 14 residues. The germline V gene encodes CDR1 SGDLS and CDR2 YYNGEE. CDR3 protein: CASSGGQGGQPQHF. The CDR3 DNA reads as TGTGCCAGCAGCGGCGGACAGGGCGGTCAGCCCCAGCATTTT.

The V and J genes are TRBV15 and TRBJ1-3; D is perhaps TRBD1 (5 bases). V lost 0 bases and J lost 0, with 9 bases in between. This CDR3 is 16 amino acids long. The germline V gene has CDR1 LNHNV and CDR2 YYDKDF (reference sequence). The CDR3 spells CATSRDGQVSGNTIYF. The CDR3 nucleotides are TGTGCCACCAGCAGAGATGGACAAGTCTCTGGAAACACCATATATTTT.

This clone was detected a few times. This sequence joins TRBV27 and TRBJ1-5; D uncertain. Per the germline V gene, CDR1 is MNHEY and CDR2 is SMNVEV (reference sequence). V was clipped by 3 bases and J by 5 bases, with 8 bases between them. This CDR3 comprises 13 residues. CDR3 residues: CASSLVGDQPQHF. The CDR3 DNA follows: TGTGCCAGCAGTTTGGTTGGAGATCAGCCCCAGCATTTT.

This clone turned up a few times. Different DNA sequences within this sample yield the same CDR3. The rearrangement links TRBV10-3 to TRBJ2-5; D not certain. This CDR3 is 13 amino acids long. The germline V gene encodes CDR1 ENHRY and CDR2 SYGVKD. Deletions cut 0 bases from V and 2 bases from J, with 4 bases between. The CDR3 reads CAISESSQETQYF. Written as DNA, the CDR3 is TGTGCCATCAGTGAGTCTAGTCAAGAGACCCAGTACTTC.

In this sample, this clone turned up a few times. This specimen includes other DNA sequences encoding the same CDR3. V is TRBV5-1 and J is TRBJ2-2, with D tentatively TRBD1 (5 bases). V was shortened by 2 bases and J by 1 base, with 6 bases between the two germline ends. CDR1 is SGHRS, CDR2 YFSETQ, per germline. The CDR3 consists of 14 residues. The CDR3 DNA sequence: TGCGCCAGCAGCTTAAGGGGGAACACCGGGGAGCTGTTTTTT. It translates to CASSLRGNTGELFF.

The chain employs TRBV6-5 and TRBJ1-1, with 7 bases identical to TRBD1. The CDR3 is 14 amino acids. CDR1 is MNHEY, CDR2 SVGAGI, per germline. With 4 bases clipped from V and 7 bases from J, the junction kept 9 bases outside the gene matches. The DNA for the CDR3 is TGTGCCAGCAGTTTTCGGGACAGCAGACGTGAAGCTTTCTTT. Its translation is CASSFRDSRREAFF.

This clone showed up just a few times. This chain joins TRBV7-9 and TRBJ2-7; weak D call: TRBD2 (6 bases). V was shortened by 3 bases and J by 0 bases, with 9 bases between the two germline ends. Germline-derived CDR1 and CDR2 are SEHNR and FQNEAQ (reference sequence). This CDR3 has 14 amino acids. This chain's CDR3 is CASSFGRDSYEQYF. DNA for the CDR3: TGTGCCAGCAGCTTTGGGCGGGACTCCTACGAGCAGTACTTC.

V gene TRBV4-1 combines with J gene TRBJ1-1, with D possibly being TRBD1 (6 bases). The CDR3 totals 13 residues. Trimming stripped 4 bases from V and 11 bases from J, with 17 bases between. The germline gives CDR1 MGHRA, CDR2 YSYEKL. CDR3: CASSLLGAGTAFF. The DNA of the CDR3 is TGCGCCAGCAGCCTCCTGGGGGCAGGGACGGCTTTCTTT.

The chain couples TRBV13 to TRBJ2-3; a possible D gene is TRBD2 (6 bases). V was cut by 10 bases and J by 5 bases, with 13 bases left in between. Germline loops: CDR1 PRHDT, CDR2 FYEKMQ (reference sequence). The CDR3 length is 12 residues. This CDR3 is CATALGGDTQYF. CDR3 sequence (DNA): TGTGCCACCGCACTCGGGGGAGATACGCAGTATTTT.

This clone was observed a handful of times. This CDR3 is CASRAGEKLFF. In nucleotides, the CDR3 is TGTGCCAGCCGGGCGGGTGAAAAACTGTTTTTT. The chain carries TRBV25-1 and TRBJ1-4; D is uncertain. In germline, CDR1 is MGHDK, CDR2 SYGVNS. Trimming took off 8 bases at V and 7 bases at J, with 8 bases between the two ends. CDR3 length: 11 residues.